This TCR beta chain stems from a study of CD8+ T cells in alopecia areata. The pooled cutaneous lymph node cells were sorted using several markers (CD4, CD8alpha, NKG2D, NKG2ACE and others). After isolation, RNA underwent reverse transcription to generate cDNA as the sequencing template. Method: immunoSEQ multiplex PCR; TCRdb's copy keeps in-frame clones and lacks some. The repertoire consists of around 300,000 clones, none detected only once. The V end lost 1 base, the J end lost 1 base, and 9 bases lay between the germline ends. Per the germline V gene, CDR1 is NSQYPW and CDR2 is LRSPGD (reference sequence). The CDR3 totals 15 residues. A few counts support this clone. Genes here carry mouse names. Read coverage stops 4 residues before the CDR3 terminus; the germline J gene supplies the remainder. The sample holds other DNA sequences that translate to the same CDR3.

The V call is TRBV1, the J call TRBJ2-5, with D possibly TRBD2 on 6 matching bases. Sequencing was performed on CD4+ T cells sorted from a lymph node. This TCR was sampled from a C3H/HeJ mouse with alopecia areata. The strain's MHC: H2-k. CDR3 DNA (partial): TGCACCTGCAGTGCAGTCCGGGGGGACCAAGAC. Translated: CTCSAVRGDQD. Given in full, the CDR3 is CTCSAVRGDQDTQYF.